This is a list of T cell receptor beta chains from one sample in a study of T cells in Graves' hyperthyroidism and ophthalmopathy. TCRdb redid the calling of the multiplex PCR reads with MiXCR, one entry per CDR3 protein. The table shows fewer than 650,000 distinct CDR3 sequences, with approximately 15% occurring only once. The specimen was blood. The receptor source for this set is a woman between 35 and 50 years old with Graves' ophthalmopathy. Each CDR3 is given with its conserved first and last residue. The D gene is left open where the match is weak. The size field is filled for only some rows; it gives once, few, many or a size class.

D gene	clone size	V gene	J gene	CDR3 protein	CDR3 DNA
TRBD1	-	TRBV12-3/TRBV12-4	TRBJ2-5	CASSPMRTGGETQYF	TGTGCCAGCTCCCCAATGAGGACAGGGGGAGAGACCCAGTACTTC
-	many	TRBV12-3/TRBV12-4	TRBJ1-2	CASSWGEGDYGYTF	TGTGCCAGCAGTTGGGGCGAGGGGGACTATGGCTACACCTTC
-	many	TRBV2	TRBJ2-7	CASSGLVEGAEQYF	TGTGCCAGCAGTGGACTAGTAGAAGGGGCCGAGCAGTACTTC
-	many	TRBV12-3/TRBV12-4	TRBJ1-2	CASSFGRDHGYTF	TGTGCCAGCAGTTTCGGGAGGGACCATGGCTACACCTTC
TRBD2	few	TRBV20-1	TRBJ2-5	CSARDGTSGTQETQYF	TGCAGTGCTAGAGATGGGACTAGCGGGACCCAAGAGACCCAGTACTTC
-	many	TRBV2	TRBJ2-7	CASSPWTAEYEQYF	TGTGCCAGCAGCCCTTGGACAGCGGAGTACGAGCAGTACTTC
-	many	TRBV6-1	TRBJ2-7	CASSARGAYEQYF	TGTGCCAGCAGTGCCAGGGGAGCCTACGAGCAGTACTTC
-	many	TRBV6-2/TRBV6-3	TRBJ2-5	CASSSRSRETQYF	TGTGCCAGCAGTTCCCGGTCGAGGGAGACCCAGTACTTC
-	many	TRBV12-3/TRBV12-4	TRBJ1-1	CASSSVYTEAFF	TGTGCCAGCAGCTCGGTATACACTGAAGCTTTCTTT
-	many	TRBV28	TRBJ1-3	CASSLNGNTIYF	TGTGCCAGCAGTTTAAATGGAAACACCATATATTTT
-	many	TRBV6-5	TRBJ1-3	CASSSGTGYVVGNTIYF	TGTGCCAGCAGTTCCGGGACGGGATACGTTGTTGGAAACACCATATATTTT
-	many	TRBV7-9	TRBJ2-4	CASSLTLTAKNIQYF	TGTGCCAGCAGCTTAACCCTGACAGCCAAAAACATTCAGTACTTC
-	-	TRBV28	TRBJ1-2	CASSLWPRYGYTF	TGTGCCAGCAGTTTATGGCCTAGATATGGCTACACCTTC
-	many	TRBV7-9	TRBJ1-2	CASSTPRSAYGYTF	TGTGCCAGCAGCACTCCACGTTCGGCCTATGGCTACACCTTC
-	many	TRBV15	TRBJ2-7	CATSEGTGDYEQYF	TGTGCCACCAGCGAGGGTACAGGAGACTACGAGCAGTACTTC
-	many	TRBV5-1	TRBJ2-7	CASSLSPGSEQYF	TGCGCCAGCAGCCTCTCACCCGGGAGCGAGCAGTACTTC
-	-	TRBV5-1	TRBJ2-2	CASSADGNTGELFF	TGCGCCAGCAGCGCAGACGGGAACACCGGGGAGCTGTTTTTT
-	many	TRBV12-3/TRBV12-4	TRBJ2-2	CASSLSGANTGELFF	TGTGCCAGCAGTCTTAGCGGTGCGAACACCGGGGAGCTGTTTTTT
-	many	TRBV28	TRBJ2-5	CASSPRVNQETQYF	TGTGCCAGCAGTCCCCGGGTCAACCAAGAGACCCAGTACTTC
TRBD2	many	TRBV6-2/TRBV6-3	TRBJ2-7	CASSNRGLAGTYEQYF	TGTGCCAGCAGTAACCGAGGACTAGCGGGGACCTACGAGCAGTACTTC
-	many	TRBV24-1	TRBJ1-5	CATSALNVEHRRGNQPQHF	TGTGCCACCAGTGCCCTAAACGTAGAACACCGGAGAGGCAATCAGCCCCAGCATTTT
-	many	TRBV6-1	TRBJ1-3	CASSEDGVLSGNTIYF	TGTGCCAGCAGTGAAGATGGGGTTCTCTCTGGAAACACCATATATTTT
-	many	TRBV6-5	TRBJ1-2	CASSPNWGVGNYGYTF	TGTGCCAGCTCCCCGAATTGGGGAGTAGGTAACTATGGCTACACCTTC
TRBD1	many	TRBV20-1	TRBJ2-7	CSARDRSLPEQYF	TGCAGTGCTAGGGACAGGAGTCTCCCCGAGCAGTACTTC
TRBD1	many	TRBV6-1	TRBJ1-5	CASSRLGQGRNQPQHF	TGTGCCAGCAGTCGATTGGGACAGGGACGCAATCAGCCCCAGCATTTT
-	few	TRBV3-1	TRBJ2-7	CASSQDLSDRQQYF	TGTGCCAGCAGCCAAGATCTCAGTGACCGACAGCAGTACTTC
-	-	TRBV7-2	TRBJ2-7	CASSSVWTFGEQYF	TGTGCCAGCAGTTCGGTATGGACCTTCGGGGAGCAGTACTTC
TRBD1	many	TRBV6-1	TRBJ1-2	CASRRRDRGYGYTF	TGTGCCAGCAGGAGGCGAGACAGGGGATATGGCTACACCTTC
-	medium-sized	TRBV6-5	TRBJ1-2	CASSPQGGGGYGYTF	TGTGCCAGCAGTCCCCAGGGAGGAGGGGGTTATGGCTACACCTTC
-	many	TRBV11-2	TRBJ2-2	CASSLGAGTDTGELFF	TGTGCCAGCAGCTTAGGGGCGGGAACGGACACCGGGGAGCTGTTTTTT
-	-	TRBV7-8	TRBJ1-1	CASSLGVRTEAFF	TGTGCCAGCAGCTTGGGAGTGAGGACTGAAGCTTTCTTT
-	many	TRBV6-5	TRBJ2-5	CASRGGGPETQYF	TGTGCCAGCAGGGGAGGGGGTCCCGAGACCCAGTACTTC
-	many	TRBV7-9	TRBJ2-7	CASTPEGGPSYEQYF	TGTGCCAGCACACCCGAAGGTGGGCCGTCCTACGAGCAGTACTTC
-	many	TRBV12-3/TRBV12-4	TRBJ1-2	CASSLTGHGYTF	TGTGCCAGCAGTTTAACGGGGCATGGCTACACCTTC
-	many	TRBV10-3	TRBJ2-7	CATPLPFYEQYF	TGTGCCACCCCCCTTCCGTTCTACGAGCAGTACTTC
-	many	TRBV6-2/TRBV6-3	TRBJ1-2	CASRPLRGNYGYTF	TGTGCCAGCAGACCCCTCCGGGGGAACTATGGCTACACCTTC
-	many	TRBV28	TRBJ2-7	CASSLNPKSSQYF	TGTGCCAGCAGTTTGAATCCTAAGTCGAGCCAGTACTTC
TRBD1	few	TRBV19	TRBJ2-2	CASRPLPGQGAGELFF	TGTGCCAGTAGACCACTTCCGGGACAGGGGGCCGGGGAGCTGTTTTTT
TRBD2	many	TRBV11-3	TRBJ2-7	CASSFGVGGDEQYF	TGTGCCAGCAGCTTCGGGGTCGGGGGGGACGAGCAGTACTTC
TRBD1	many	TRBV5-5	TRBJ2-7	CASSTTGASEQYF	TGTGCCAGCAGCACGACAGGGGCAAGCGAGCAGTACTTC
-	many	TRBV4-1	TRBJ1-1	CASSQDPRGNTEAFF	TGCGCCAGCAGCCAAGATCCCCGGGGGAACACTGAAGCTTTCTTT